Below are 8 T cell receptor beta chains sequenced from a single sample in a study of tissue T cells after allogeneic stem cell transplantation. As to time point: mouse harvest day 7 after allogeneic transplant. Tail vein injection delivered 10^7 T-cell-depleted bone marrow cells and 10^6 splenic CD5+ T cells. Here immunoSEQ multiplex PCR was the method, and the copy in TCRdb shows in-frame clones only, minus some. The sample includes some 10,000 clones, roughly 44% of them seen just once. The source material was skin. Receptor source: a female BALB/c mouse given C57BL/6 T cells with graft-versus-host disease after an allogeneic hematopoietic cell transplant.

Remarks on this clone: These gene names are mouse names. Read coverage stops 1 residue before the CDR3 terminus; the germline J gene supplies the remainder. The chain joins TRBV13-3 to TRBJ2-7, with unresolved D. The V gene lost 0 bases and the J gene lost 5 bases, with 3 bases spanning the gap. Germline values: CDR1 NNHDY, CDR2 SYVADS. This CDR3 has 11 residues. CDR3 residues: CASSDGDEQYF. The CDR3 bases that were read are TGTGCCAGCAGTGATGGGGATGAACAGTAC.

Of note for this clone: Gene and germline names: mouse. The CDR3 end is not reached by the read, which stops 1 residue before it; the germline J gene fills it in. This sequence joins TRBV16 and TRBJ2-7; D may be TRBD1 or TRBD2 (5 bases each). V lost 1 base and J lost 5, with 9 bases in between. The CDR3 extends over 13 amino acids. Germline-derived CDR1 and CDR2 are SGHSA and FRNQAP. CDR3 sequence reads: CASSLGGVDEQYF. CDR3 bases read: TGTGCAAGCAGCTTAGGGGGCGTGGATGAACAGTAC.

On this clone: Gene names denote mouse genes. The read is 1 residue too short to cover the CDR3 end, so that end is filled in from the germline J gene. This sequence joins TRBV26 and TRBJ2-4; possible D gene TRBD1, 6 bases. The CDR3 contains 12 residues. Germline-derived CDR1 and CDR2 are KGHPV and FQNQEV (reference sequence). V lost 6 bases to trimming and J lost 7 bases, with 11 bases between them. Incomplete CDR3 DNA: TGTGCCAGCAGACAGGGACGGGACACCTTGTAC. It yields the protein CASRQGRDTLY. The entire CDR3 protein reads CASRQGRDTLYF.

This clone was seen only a few times. Gene names and germline match the mouse. Sequencing ends 1 residue short of the CDR3 end; the germline J gene provides the rest. The chain is built from TRBV3 and TRBJ2-2; D unclear. CDR1 is SNHLY and CDR2 is FYNGKV in the germline V gene (reference sequence). Trimming shortened V by 5 bases and J by 8 bases, and 6 bases separated the two germline ends. This CDR3 has 11 amino acids. The sequenced CDR3 bases are TGTGCCAGCAGCGGCGCGGGGCAGCTCTAC. Translated, it gives CASSGAGQLY. Given in full, the CDR3 is CASSGAGQLYF.

This clone was seen more than once but under ten times. The germline and genes are mouse ones. The read halts 1 residue ahead of the CDR3 end, with the missing end drawn from the germline J gene. Within the sample, other DNA sequences also encode this same CDR3. This chain connects TRBV26 to TRBJ1-5; D uncertain. The germline CDR1 and CDR2 sequences are KGHPV and FQNQEV (reference sequence). This CDR3 spans 12 amino acids. Between the trimmed V and J ends, which lost 3 bases and 3 bases, there was a span of 3 bases. CDR3 protein: CASSLRNQAPLF. Incomplete CDR3 DNA: TGTGCCAGCAGTCTCCGCAACCAGGCTCCGCTT.

This clone was seen a few times. All gene names here are mouse names. Read sequence stops 1 residue before the CDR3 end, and the germline J gene provides the missing end. This chain uses TRBV13-2 with TRBJ2-5; the D is unclear. V lost 2 bases and J 10 bases, leaving 5 bases between the germline ends. This CDR3 comprises 10 residues. Germline V lookup: CDR1 NNHNN, CDR2 SYGAGS (reference sequence). The CDR3 loop reads CASGEGPQYF. CDR3 bases read: TGTGCCAGCGGTGAAGGGCCCCAGTAC.

Worth noting for this clone: The listed genes are named as in mouse. The read terminates 1 residue before the CDR3 end, so the remaining end is supplied by the germline J gene. The chain employs TRBV5 and TRBJ2-5, with 8 bases that match TRBD2. The length of the CDR3 is 15 residues. J gave up 1 base and V 0 bases, and 0 bases lay outside the gene matches. Per the germline V gene, CDR1 is LGHNA and CDR2 is YNLKQL (reference sequence). The CDR3 reads CASSQDGGDQDTQYF. CDR3 DNA, as far as it was read: TGTGCCAGCAGCCAAGATGGGGGGGACCAAGACACCCAGTAC.

In the case of this clone: Germline and genes here are mouse. The read terminates 1 residue before the CDR3 end, so the remaining end is supplied by the germline J gene. The chain carries TRBV26 and TRBJ2-4; possible D gene TRBD2, 7 bases. Germline CDR1 is KGHPV and CDR2 is FQNQEV (reference sequence). The CDR3 spans 14 residues. Deletions cut 5 bases from V and 3 bases from J, with 12 bases between. The CDR3 here is CASSILGAQNTLYF. CDR3 DNA (partial): TGTGCCAGCAGTATTCTGGGGGCGCAAAACACCTTGTAC.